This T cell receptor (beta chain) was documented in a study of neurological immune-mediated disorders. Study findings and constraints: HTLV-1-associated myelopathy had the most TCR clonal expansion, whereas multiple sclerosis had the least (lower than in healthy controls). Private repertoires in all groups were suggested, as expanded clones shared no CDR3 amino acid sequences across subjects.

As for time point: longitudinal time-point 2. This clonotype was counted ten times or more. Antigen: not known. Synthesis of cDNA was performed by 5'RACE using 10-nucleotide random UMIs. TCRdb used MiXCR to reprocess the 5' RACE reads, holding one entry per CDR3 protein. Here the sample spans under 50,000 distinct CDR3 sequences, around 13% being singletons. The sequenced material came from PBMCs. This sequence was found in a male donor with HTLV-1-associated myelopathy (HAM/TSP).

The CDR3 nucleotides read TGTGCCAGCAGTGAATATAGGTCCGGAGCTTTCTTT. Translated: CASSEYRSGAFF. V gene TRBV25-1 combines with J gene TRBJ1-1; D remains unclear. Germline V gene data show CDR1 as MGHDK and CDR2 as SYGVNS. This CDR3 comprises 12 residues. Trimming cost V 0 bases and J 10 bases, with 9 bases left between them.